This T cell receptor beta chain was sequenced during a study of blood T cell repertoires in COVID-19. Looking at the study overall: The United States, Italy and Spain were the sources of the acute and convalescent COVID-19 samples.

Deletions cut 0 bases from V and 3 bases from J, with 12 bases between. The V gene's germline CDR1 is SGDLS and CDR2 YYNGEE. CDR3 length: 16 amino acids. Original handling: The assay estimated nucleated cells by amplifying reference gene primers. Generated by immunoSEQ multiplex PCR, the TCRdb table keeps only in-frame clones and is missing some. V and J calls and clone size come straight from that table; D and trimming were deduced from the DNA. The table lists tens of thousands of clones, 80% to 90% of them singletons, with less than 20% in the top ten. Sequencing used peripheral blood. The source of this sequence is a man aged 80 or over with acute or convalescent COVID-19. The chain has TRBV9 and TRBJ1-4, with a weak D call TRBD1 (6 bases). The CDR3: CASSVGGGASNEKLFF. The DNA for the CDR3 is TGTGCCAGCAGCGTAGGAGGGGGGGCGTCTAATGAAAAACTGTTTTTT.